This is a list of T cell receptor beta chains from one sample in a study of Ad26.COV2.S vaccination and SARS-CoV-2 variants. Some clones are missing from TCRdb's copy, which holds only in-frame ones; the method was immunoSEQ multiplex PCR. The sample contains approximately 410,000 clones, around 87% of which appear only once. The sequencing used peripheral blood, collected in a trial of Ad26.COV2.S vaccine versus placebo. These receptors came from a person between 18 and 65 years old who received the Ad26.COV2.S COVID-19 vaccine or a placebo. Both conserved end residues are trimmed from each CDR3.

J gene,V gene,CDR3 protein
TRBJ1-2,TRBV7-7,ASSLGPNRGLYYVRT
TRBJ1-4,TRBV15,ATSRQRGEKLF
TRBJ2-1,TRBV29-1,SAAGRFSYNEQF
TRBJ2-3,TRBV28,ASSFSLSRPGSHGRADTQY
TRBJ2-3,TRBV9,ASSVRGTHTDTQY
TRBJ1-6,TRBV28,ASSRRQGARSPLH
TRBJ2-3,TRBV28,ASSFRGNTQY
TRBJ1-3,TRBV10-3,AISPGREAGNTIY
TRBJ2-3,TRBV5-1,ASRLSGHTDTQY
TRBJ2-2,TRBV6-6,ASSGDRRRTGELF
TRBJ2-7,TRBV9,ASSVALGPYEQY
TRBJ1-2,TRBV12-5,ASGLVTARAQKDGYT
TRBJ1-1,TRBV2,ASSEAAENTEAF
TRBJ2-3,TRBV28,ASRIRATQY
TRBJ2-5,TRBV12-3/TRBV12-4,ASSPYLFETQY
TRBJ2-5,TRBV7-6,ASSLGLGQGKGETQY
TRBJ1-6,TRBV1,TSSQVGVEDSPLH
TRBJ1-3,TRBV11-2,ASSSGQAPLWNTIY
TRBJ1-4,TRBV15,ATTLAGNEKLF
TRBJ1-4,TRBV19,ASSGTPPGEKLF
TRBJ1-1,TRBV7-2,ASSLVVRNTEAF
TRBJ2-2,TRBV13,ASSPRGTGELF
TRBJ1-3,TRBV5-5,ASSLVGESGNTIY
TRBJ2-5,TRBV28,ASTFPTQETQY
TRBJ1-1,TRBV12-3/TRBV12-4,ASSLGRGTEAF
TRBJ1-6,TRBV9,ASSAGQYNSPLH
TRBJ1-5,TRBV24-1,ATSARARYQPQH
TRBJ2-2,TRBV5-6,ASSRGGAAGELF
TRBJ1-1,TRBV6-1,ASSEKGFYTEAF
TRBJ1-5,TRBV4-1,ASSQDGRGNQPQH
TRBJ2-4,TRBV6-5,ASSRGASGIQY
TRBJ1-4,TRBV29-1,SVGSTLPNEKLF
TRBJ2-7,TRBV6-2/TRBV6-3,ASSDLGRGSHEQY
TRBJ1-2,TRBV30,ALEGGGGNYGYT
TRBJ2-2,TRBV3-1/TRBV3-2,ASSQIWLAGNTGELF
TRBJ2-1,TRBV11-2,ASSFRGVRPYNEQF
TRBJ2-1,TRBV6-2/TRBV6-3,ASSFGRNEQF
TRBJ2-3,TRBV7-2,ASSLAGRGLARSDTQY
TRBJ2-3,TRBV6-1,ASSELNNGVQGTQY